Following are 19 T cell receptor beta chains from one sample sequenced in a study of blood T cell repertoires in COVID-19. This table comes from immunoSEQ multiplex PCR, and its TCRdb copy is limited to in-frame clones, with some not included. The sample includes about 140,000 clones, over 80% seen only once; the top ten take approximately 10%. The sequencing sample was made of PBMCs or T cells enriched from blood (not recorded which). These TCRs come from a man in his sixties who had recovered from COVID-19.

The J gene is TRBJ2-7, the V gene TRBV29-1; 12 bases align to TRBD1. The CDR3 covers 14 residues. In germline, CDR1 is SQVTM, CDR2 ANQGSEA. The V and J ends lost 7 bases and 5 bases, in that order; junction bases with no gene match: 9. CDR3 sequence: CSAIPGTGGHEQYF. CDR3 in DNA: TGCAGCGCGATCCCCGGGACAGGGGGCCACGAGCAGTACTTC.

The V call is TRBV7-2, the J call TRBJ2-1, with a tentative D call TRBD2 (6 bases). Trimming took off 0 bases at V and 4 bases at J, with 10 bases between the two ends. The CDR3 is 15 residues long. Germline V gene data show CDR1 as SGHTA and CDR2 as FQGNSA. CDR3 in amino acids: CASSLAGGFYNEQFF. The DNA for the CDR3 is TGTGCCAGCAGCTTAGCTGGGGGGTTTTACAATGAGCAGTTCTTC.

This clone was observed a handful of times. At the DNA level, this CDR3 is encoded by other sequences in the same sample as well. J is TRBJ2-7 and V is TRBV20-1; TRBD2 matches at 7 bases. V lost 3 bases and J lost 3; bases outside the gene matches: 8. This CDR3 contains 14 residues. Germline V lookup: CDR1 DFQATT, CDR2 SNEGSKA (reference sequence). The DNA for the CDR3 is TGCAGTGCTAGTAGGGCTAGCGGATTCTACGAGCAGTACTTC. As protein: CSASRASGFYEQYF.

The rearrangement joins TRBV24-1 to TRBJ2-5, with 7 bases lining up with TRBD2. V trimming: 5 bases; J trimming: 2 bases; junction bases outside the gene matches: 4. This CDR3 is built from 14 residues. Germline V gene lookup returns CDR1 KGHDR and CDR2 SFDVKD. The CDR3 region is CATSGTSDQETQYF. CDR3 nucleotide sequence: TGTGCCACCAGTGGTACTAGCGATCAAGAGACCCAGTACTTC.

The CDR3 loop reads CASRLAGAITDTQYF. The CDR3 DNA sequence: TGCGCCAGTAGGCTAGCGGGGGCGATCACAGATACGCAGTATTTT. V and J are TRBV5-1 and TRBJ2-3, with 10 nucleotides matching TRBD2. J was trimmed by 2 bases and V by 8 bases; bases with no gene match: 8. Germline V gene lookup returns CDR1 SGHRS and CDR2 YFSETQ. This CDR3 has 15 amino acids.

The chain joins TRBV4-1 to TRBJ2-4; TRBD2 agrees at 9 bases. Germline CDR1 is MGHRA and CDR2 is YSYEKL. V was clipped by 0 bases and J by 1 base; unmatched bases: 4. This CDR3 contains 17 residues. This chain's CDR3 is CASSQDRSGGAKNIQYF. The CDR3 region has the DNA TGCGCCAGCAGCCAAGATCGAAGCGGGGGGGCCAAAAACATTCAGTACTTC.

J is TRBJ2-7 and V is TRBV5-1, with a weak D call TRBD1 (7 bases). CDR3 size: 17 residues. Germline-derived CDR1 and CDR2 are SGHRS and YFSETQ. V shed 0 bases and J shed 3 bases, with 19 bases lying between them. This CDR3 reads CASSLDYRQGGLYEQYF. The CDR3, as DNA: TGCGCCAGCAGCTTGGATTATAGACAGGGAGGTCTCTACGAGCAGTACTTC.

The chain carries TRBV5-1 and TRBJ2-7; D may be TRBD2 (6 bases). Germline-derived CDR1 and CDR2 are SGHRS and YFSETQ. The germline V and J ends were trimmed by 1 base and 2 bases, with 10 bases remaining between them. The CDR3 has 14 residues. The CDR3 is CASSLLGGTYEQYF. In DNA form, the CDR3 reads TGCGCCAGCAGCTTGCTGGGGGGAACCTACGAGCAGTACTTC.

The chain's CDR3 is CASSPTWRGSVFHEQYF. CDR3 in DNA: TGCGCCAGCAGTCCCACTTGGCGGGGGTCTGTTTTCCACGAGCAGTACTTC. The V gene is TRBV5-1, the J gene TRBJ2-7; TRBD2 aligns across 7 bases. CDR3 length: 17 amino acids. Germline CDR1 SGHRS, CDR2 YFSETQ. V was clipped by 5 bases and J by 5 bases; unmatched bases: 19. The entire variable domain, with the rest obtained from reference TRBV5-1 and TRBJ2-7, is as follows: KAGVTQTPRYLIKTRGQQVTLSCSPISGHRSVSWYQQTPGQGLQFLFEYFSETQRNKGNFPGRFSGRQFSNSRSEMNVSTLELGDSALYLCASSPTWRGSVFHEQYFGPGTRLTVT.

The V gene is TRBV5-1, the J gene TRBJ2-7; 12 nucleotides agree with TRBD1. This CDR3 comprises 14 residues. CDR1 and CDR2 from the germline V gene are SGHRS and YFSETQ. The junction had 5 bases not matched to a gene; V was cut back by 3 bases and J by 7 bases. The CDR3 reads CASSSGQGAREQYF. DNA of the CDR3: TGCGCCAGCAGCTCGGGACAGGGGGCTCGGGAGCAGTACTTC.

The count of this clone is one. V is TRBV5-4 and J is TRBJ1-2, with TRBD1 matching 7 bases. This CDR3 spans 15 amino acids. The germline V gene encodes CDR1 SGHNT and CDR2 YYREEE (reference sequence). Trimming cost V 4 bases and J 1 base; bases outside gene matches: 7. In DNA, the CDR3 is TGTGCCAGCAGCCCGGGGACAGCGAATAACTATGGCTACACCTTC. Translating it yields CASSPGTANNYGYTF.

The rearrangement uses TRBV2 and TRBJ1-5; D is ambiguous. From germline, CDR1 is SNHLY and CDR2 FYNNEI. The CDR3 is 13 residues long. Between the trimmed V and J ends, which lost 6 bases and 2 bases, there was a span of 8 bases. The CDR3 region has the DNA TGTGCCAGCAGGCGGGAGGGCAATCAGCCCCAGCATTTT. It encodes CASRREGNQPQHF.

The CDR3, as DNA: TGTGCCAGCAGCCCAGGGCTTGCACGGGCTAATGAAAAACTGTTTTTT. Translation gives CASSPGLARANEKLFF. This chain joins TRBV2 and TRBJ1-4; D may be TRBD1 (5 bases). With 6 bases removed from V and 3 bases from J, the gap between germline ends came to 17 bases. This CDR3 has 16 amino acids. Germline V lookup: CDR1 SNHLY, CDR2 FYNNEI.

This clone has a handful of counts. The J gene is TRBJ1-2, the V gene TRBV5-4; D uncertain. Germline V gene data show CDR1 as SGHNT and CDR2 as YYREEE (reference sequence). The CDR3 is 13 residues long. Trimming removed 0 bases from V and 2 bases from J, with 5 bases in between. The CDR3 reads CASSLDRNYGYTF. DNA of the CDR3: TGTGCCAGCAGCTTGGACAGAAACTATGGCTACACCTTC.

The rearrangement uses TRBV9 and TRBJ1-4; TRBD1 agrees at 7 bases. After removal of 3 bases from V and 6 bases from J, the junction contained 11 bases not matched to a gene. The germline gives CDR1 SGDLS, CDR2 YYNGEE. The CDR3 is 16 residues long. The DNA for the CDR3 is TGTGCCAGCAGCGGGGAACAGGGGCAGGGATATGAAAAACTGTTTTTT. Its translation: CASSGEQGQGYEKLFF.

This clone was recorded once. J is TRBJ1-5 and V is TRBV6-5; tentatively, D is TRBD1 (6 bases). Germline V gives CDR1 MNHEY, CDR2 SVGAGI. V lost 8 bases, J lost 1 base, and 12 bases lay in between. The length of the CDR3 is 14 residues. CDR3 amino acids: CASRGASSNQPQHF. CDR3 DNA sequence: TGTGCCAGCCGGGGGGCGTCGAGCAATCAGCCCCAGCATTTT.

The V and J genes are TRBV7-9 and TRBJ2-7; no reliable D call. The CDR3 length is 12 residues. V lost 3 bases, J lost 4 bases, and 7 bases lay in between. The V gene's germline CDR1 is SEHNR and CDR2 FQNEAQ (reference sequence). The CDR3 is CASSFLSYEQYF. The CDR3 DNA follows: TGTGCCAGCAGCTTCCTGAGTTACGAGCAGTACTTC.

The table lists this clone with a few counts. The chain has TRBV25-1 and TRBJ1-5; D may be TRBD1 (5 bases). V was shortened by 6 bases and J by 9 bases, with 12 bases between the two germline ends. This CDR3 region has 12 residues. Germline assignment: CDR1 MGHDK and CDR2 SYGVNS. The CDR3 reads CASSAGVGPQHF. The CDR3 region has the DNA TGTGCCAGCAGCGCGGGGGTGGGGCCCCAGCATTTT.

The gene calls are TRBV7-8 and TRBJ2-3; 8 positions match TRBD1. CDR1 is SGHVS and CDR2 is FQNEAQ in the germline V gene. After removal of 8 bases from V and 1 base from J, the junction contained 2 bases not matched to a gene. This CDR3 has 13 amino acids. As DNA, the CDR3 is TGTGCCAGCGGCAGGGGGCGCACAGATACGCAGTATTTT. Protein: CASGRGRTDTQYF.